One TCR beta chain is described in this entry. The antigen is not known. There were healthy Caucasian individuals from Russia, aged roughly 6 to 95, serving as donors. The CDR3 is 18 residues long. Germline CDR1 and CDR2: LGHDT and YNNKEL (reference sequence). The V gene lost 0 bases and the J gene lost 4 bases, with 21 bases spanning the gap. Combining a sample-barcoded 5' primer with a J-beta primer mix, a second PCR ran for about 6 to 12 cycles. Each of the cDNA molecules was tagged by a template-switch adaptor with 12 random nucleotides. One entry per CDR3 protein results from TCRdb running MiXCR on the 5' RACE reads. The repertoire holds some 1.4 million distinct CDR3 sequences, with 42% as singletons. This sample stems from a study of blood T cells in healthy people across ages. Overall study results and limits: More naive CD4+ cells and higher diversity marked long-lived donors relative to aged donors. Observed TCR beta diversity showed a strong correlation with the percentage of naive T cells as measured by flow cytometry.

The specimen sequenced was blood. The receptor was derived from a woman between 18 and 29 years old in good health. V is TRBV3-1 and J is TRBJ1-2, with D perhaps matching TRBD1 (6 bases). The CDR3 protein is CASSQDRVTGHLGYGYTF. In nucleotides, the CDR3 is TGTGCCAGCAGCCAAGATAGGGTCACGGGACACTTGGGCTATGGCTACACCTTC.